This T cell receptor (beta chain) appears in the sequencing data of a study of cytomegalovirus exposure and HLA in healthy donors (dated by TCRdb to the late 2010s). As for the study more broadly: An earlier analysis of 587 of the donors reported about 300 Gb of sequence data and 90 million to 120 million unique TCR beta sequences obtained from approximately 180 million T cells. About 5 DR-DQ haplotypes were handled as single units for association and clustering, since linkage in the cohort was strong. A later genetic analysis took genome-wide SNP genotypes for about 65% of the 666 donors and used that subset as a discovery cohort. The T cell repertoires of under 750 subjects were profiled by immunosequencing and related to cytomegalovirus serostatus. In an earlier analysis of 587 of the donors, high-throughput TCR beta sequencing was used to judge whether each TCR beta V gene segment behaved as functional or pseudogenic. To predict cytomegalovirus infection status, the study combined high-throughput TCR immunosequencing, statistical association of individual TCRs with disease status, and machine learning. About 300 gigabases of sequencing data and approximately 84 million unique TCR sequences were included in an early release covering around 650 HLA-typed donors. Of the 350 to 450 genotyped donors, approximately 81% were placed in the genetic ancestry cluster associated with self-reported Caucasian donors. Besides the first cohort of about 730 subjects, a separate validation cohort made up of 120 different subjects was used. Donor age, sex, ethnicity and CMV serostatus were collected together with the repertoire data. Across around 400 genotyped donors of the cohort, an average of roughly 250,000 unique TCR beta nucleotide sequences per donor were sequenced, and around 20% of those sequences were non-productive. Both class I and class II loci were covered by HLA typing, at four-digit resolution. In a later analysis, previously published TCR beta repertoires from some 640 donors were re-analyzed and high-resolution HLA genotyping was added so that TCR occurrence patterns could be studied. Every repertoire in the discovery cohort had been generated on one and the same sequencing platform. The later analysis used no new phenotypic data to find candidate immune exposures, relying instead on TCR beta sequences and their occurrence across donors. The number of donors typed differed by locus, with roughly 620-630 for A, B, C, DRB1 and DQB1, more than 500 for DQA1, 600 to 610 for DPA1, and some 440 for DPB1. The aim of the study was to test whether cataloging public T cell receptors could identify signatures of past pathogen exposure. Results and caveats for the whole study, not just this receptor: The authors suggested that the approach could potentially be generalized to other disease states and immunological phenotypes. V-gene and J-gene trimming of TCR beta chains was associated with a missense DCLRE1C variant in a later genetic analysis, and the association was replicated in an independent cohort. Compared with the approximately 670-donor mean, donors in an Asian-associated ancestry cluster had fewer N-insertions in productive TCRs, according to a later genetic analysis. A few of the identified cytomegalovirus-associated TCR beta chains were confirmed in vitro to be specific for cytomegalovirus antigens. According to a later analysis, most CMV-associated TCR beta chains appeared to be HLA-restricted, and the HLA associations seemed to be driven largely by CMV exposure. Correlated functional status among segregating V segments might be attributable to linkage disequilibrium, but an unknown experimental factor could not be ruled out. According to a later analysis, parvovirus B19, influenza, CMV and Epstein-Barr virus appeared linked to several top co-occurrence clusters. Presence/absence analyses assumed roughly uniform sequencing depth across donors, an assumption that may not hold. A later analysis found that HLA-associated TCR beta chains were more clonally expanded and had lower generation probabilities than equally common non-associated chains. Because counts were too low, seventeen rarely observed V segments, including chromosome 9 orphons, were left out of the earlier analysis of a few hundred of the donors. The study gave a list of under 200 TCR beta chains associated with cytomegalovirus. A cluster of highly shared sequence variants was judged likely to represent a technical artifact of the sequencing pipeline. Because HLA typing was missing for some donors at each locus, association tests included only the typed subset. An earlier analysis of around 500 of the donors showed that most TCR beta V segments appeared in productive rearrangements either about 90% or about 30% of the time, which broadly matched IMGT annotations. A further reported finding was that TCR beta sequences accurately predicted the HLA-A and HLA-B alleles for most subjects in the first cohort. For the cohort, immune exposure information was limited to CMV serostatus. At a false discovery rate of 0.05, a later analysis linked some 18,000 TCR beta sequences to specific HLA alleles. A later analysis found that TCR association rates varied across HLA loci, with DRB1 alleles showing the most associated TCRs and HLA-C alleles the fewest. Assigning TCR associations to individual alleles was difficult when HLA alleles, especially DR and DQ, strongly co-occurred. In both the original and validation cohorts, the classifier was reported to diagnose cytomegalovirus status with high specificity and sensitivity. In this cohort, only TCR beta chains were sequenced, and detectable features were limited by the absence of alpha or paired-chain data. Across donors, most TCR sequences were observed very rarely, whereas some public TCRs were present in many individuals.

Receptors were amplified or captured by the immunoSEQ multiplex PCR assay. A mixture of 60 forward primers for TCR Vbeta segments and 13 reverse primers for TCR Jbeta segments was used in the multiplex PCR. The CDR3 region of rearranged TCR beta genes was amplified from genomic DNA by a multiplex PCR assay. On the Illumina HiSeq System, the amplified TCR beta libraries were sequenced as 87-base-pair reads. The authors' analysis ran thus. A later analysis counted 75 million to 100 million unique TCR beta chains across the approximately 700 repertoires, and some 11 million of these chains were shared by at least two donors. Raw reads were error-corrected and collapsed into unique sequences with a nearest-neighbor algorithm that merged closely related sequences to remove PCR and sequencing errors. V, D and J gene segments were assigned by aligning CDR3 sequences to IMGT reference sequences. For a sequence to be retained, a match of at least six nucleotides was required to both a V gene segment and a J gene segment. A rearrangement was called productive if the CDR3 had no stop codons and remained in frame with V and J, and every other rearrangement was called non-productive. Following IMGT convention, CDR3 was defined as the stretch from the second conserved V-encoded cysteine to the conserved J-encoded phenylalanine. The earlier analysis of approximately 590 of the donors excluded any sequence lacking an unambiguous match to a single V gene segment. In an earlier analysis of 587 of the donors, V segments were called functional above 56.7% productive rearrangements and were called segregating when the between-donor standard deviation exceeded 5%. A statistical classification framework was built to diagnose cytomegalovirus status from the catalog of TCR beta chain sequences. V and J gene assignment, in a later analysis, came from comparing TCR nucleotide sequences with IMGT/GENE-DB human TR gene sequences. Using the TCRdist pipeline, a later analysis assigned CDR3 sequences along with most-parsimonious VDJ recombination scenarios. In a later analysis, each TCR beta chain was defined by its CDR3 amino acid sequence together with its V-gene family, and reads lacking a unique V-gene family were excluded. In a later analysis, 550 to 650 highly shared, low-generation-probability nucleotide sequences were removed to address suspected cross-contamination and a sequencing artifact. In a later analysis, a clonal expansion index for each public chain was calculated from normalized within-repertoire ranks of inferred template counts. Generation probabilities in a later analysis came from a VDJ recombination model fitted to out-of-frame rearrangements, and those results were checked against IGoR. A later analysis scored TCR-TCR, TCR-HLA and TCR-CMV co-occurrence with hypergeometric tests, applying a repertoire-size bias correction to TCR pairs. To estimate false discovery rates, a later analysis permuted the HLA or CMV assignments 20 times. In a later analysis, co-occurring TCRs were grouped using DBSCAN, and TCRdist sequence similarity was added for clustering within HLA-allele-positive subsets. Repertoires with fewer than 30,000 or more than 120,000 public chains were left out of co-occurrence clustering, as were five repertoires with anomalous nucleotide sharing. TCRdb obtained this table from immuneACCESS and retained in-frame rearrangements with V and J assigned. These tables miss some clones; where compared with another copy, unresolved V genes account for less than half of the shortfall, and the remainder is unexplained. From that table come the V and J calls and clone size; the DNA was used to work out D and trimming. The sample includes approximately 110,000 clones, with approximately 72% observed a single time. Of the sample, about 2.2% is held by the ten largest clones.

In this sample, this clone turned up a few times. The antigen it binds to is not known. Within one base of it there is no much larger clone, and no base qualities were kept. The cohort consisted of approximately 670 healthy bone marrow donors. All cohort members were sampled while nominally healthy, although unrecorded immune exposures were likely present. The donor tested CMV seronegative and was one of the 352 seronegative cohort members. Every donor gave a peripheral blood sample, and the peripheral blood mononuclear cells from that sample were used for TCR beta sequencing. Genomic DNA extraction from the blood cell samples was performed with the Qiagen DNeasy Blood Extraction Kit. The sequence was obtained from a man younger than 45 in good health and CMV-seronegative. Input material: PBMCs.

The CDR3 region reads CASSTGASGNTIYF. The DNA sequence is as follows: TGTGCCAGCAGCACAGGGGCCTCTGGAAACACCATATATTTT. Here the chain combines TRBV7-8 and TRBJ1-3; 7 of the junction bases match TRBD1. From the cysteine through the phenylalanine, the CDR3 covers 14 amino acids. The retained sequence is limited to the CDR3, 42 bases, with the frame set at the first base. V ends up 5 bases short and J 0 bases short, with an unmatched junction base count of 1. Based on the germline V gene, the CDR1 and CDR2 sequences are SGHVS and FQNEAQ.